This T cell receptor beta chain was captured by sequencing in a study of blood T cell repertoires in COVID-19. TCRdb's table, derived via immunoSEQ multiplex PCR, lists solely in-frame clones and lacks some. The sample yields 200,000 to 250,000 clones, around 84% seen once. This clone was picked up a small number of times. Resolution of symptoms, clearance, or two negative PCRs was present in recovered Cohort 3 donors. Germline lookup yields CDR1 MGHDK and CDR2 SYGVNS. The CDR3 runs 13 residues. Trimming cost V 6 bases and J 2 bases, with 10 bases left between them. V and J are TRBV25-1 and TRBJ1-2; D gene ambiguous. This receptor was obtained from a woman aged 40 to 50 who had recovered from COVID-19. The sequencing input was PBMCs or T cells enriched from blood (not recorded which). The CDR3: CASSRGLNYGYTF. CDR3 coding DNA: TGTGCCAGCAGCCGAGGACTCAACTATGGCTACACCTTC.